This T cell receptor (beta chain) emerged from a study of persistence of HIV-infected CD4 T cells (dated by TCRdb to about 2020). Context from the whole study: The median time participants had been on suppressive ART was 8 to 9 years. The clonality of all cells in each sorted population was measured by TCRbeta sequencing, and the clonality of infected cells was measured by proviral sequencing. CMV- and HIV-1 Gag-responding CD4+ T cells were isolated from ART-treated individuals so that antigen-driven clonal expansion of HIV-1-infected cells could be examined. The TCR cluster analysis across participants included about eight participants for CMV and over 5 participants for Gag. Peripheral blood samples of up to about 180 mL were collected at multiple time points, except for a couple of participants, who underwent leukapheresis at a single time point. On the study overall, not on this receptor specifically: Within the same sorted populations, TCR oligoclonality correlated with proviral oligoclonality. Few individuals were included in the study, and only a limited range of antigens was tested. Restriction of bulk TCR analyses to the rare CMV-responding cells that actually carried HIV-1 proviruses was not possible. Antigen-responding cells were enriched for expanded CDR3beta sequences that were degenerate, which suggests that CD4+ responses to CMV and Gag underwent convergent selection. Significantly lower TCRbeta richness was observed in CMV- and Gag-responding cells than in anti-CD3/anti-CD28-responding cells, and higher oligoclonality was observed in CMV-responding cells than in CD3/CD28-stimulated and Gag-responding cells.

The label giving this sample's treatment or condition can be read as: suppressive antiretroviral therapy. Cells were stimulated with a pool of overlapping HIV-1 Gag 15-mer peptides at roughly 1 ug per peptide per mL. Sorting of responding CD4+ T cells was based on upregulation of both CD40 ligand and CD69. Participants were HIV-1-infected adults who started suppressive ART during chronic infection. For at least 4 years, the participants' plasma HIV-1 RNA had been undetectable, below 50 copies/mL. To be included, a participant needed positive CMV serology and a CD4+ T cell count above 400 cells/uL. Before stimulation, PBMCs were isolated using density centrifugation and depleted of CD8+ T cells. For less than 20 hours, the CD8-depleted PBMCs were stimulated with anti-CD28/CD49d costimulation, a CD40-blocking antibody, and enfuvirtide to prevent new infections. Cells were sorted on a Beckman Coulter MoFlo Legacy or XDP sorter, with propidium iodide excluding dead cells. For samples with more than one million cells, genomic DNA was extracted with the QIAamp DNA Mini Kit, and for all other samples the Quick-DNA Microprep Kit was used.

Trimming costs V 3 bases and J 2 bases, and their ends lie 5 bases apart. From the germline V gene (reference sequence), CDR1 is SGHNT and CDR2 is YYREEE. From cysteine to phenylalanine, the CDR3 is 12 amino acids long. The retained sequence is limited to the CDR3, 36 bases, with the frame set at the first base. TCRbeta repertoires were sequenced from genomic DNA with the immunoSEQ hsTCRB assay version 4 in survey mode. For TCRbeta sequencing, genomic DNA was diluted to around 10 ng/uL, with up to 1 ug used per sample. The authors' pipeline ran thus. TCRbeta data analysis was done in ImmunoSeq Analyzer 3.0, and diversity was calculated on productive nucleotide rearrangements. Using the Immunarch R package, the improved Chao index served to estimate lower-bound TCR diversity and the Gini coefficient served to estimate clonality. Different nucleotide rearrangements encoding the same CDR3beta amino acid sequence were counted as distinct clonotypes. TCRbeta sequences significantly enriched in antigen-responding cells relative to anti-CD3/anti-CD28-activated cells were identified by differential abundance analysis. GLIPH2 grouped TCRs by predicted peptide-MHC specificity, both within each participant and across combined participant data sets. The immuneACCESS repertoire file appears here via TCRdb, limited to in-frame rearrangements. These files lack a portion of the clones; in checked studies, under half of the deficit traces to unresolved V genes, and the cause of the others is not known. V and J calls and clone size are as listed in that table; D and trimming were resolved from the DNA. The sample data list about 9,200 clones, and more than 65% of these were observed just once. The ten largest clones capture 1.5% to 2.5% of the sample.

Turning to this clone: The clone's antigen remains unknown. Base-call qualities are not available, and no considerably larger clone is one nucleotide away.

This material consisted of CD4+ T cells sorted from PBMCs after approximately 20-hour stimulation, taken from a patient who received antiretroviral therapy. What this sample's cell subset or site label stands for: CD40L+CD69+ CD4 T cells responding to HIV-1 Gag peptides. This clonotype was sampled from an adult woman with HIV who was CMV-seropositive. The chain was built from TRBV5-4 and TRBJ2-5, with the D gene not clear enough to name. The DNA is TGTGCCAGCAGCTGGGGACAAGAGACCCAGTACTTC. It translates to CASSWGQETQYF.